The rows below give T cell receptor beta chains drawn from one sample of a study of T cells in pancreatic ductal adenocarcinoma. The table came from immunoSEQ multiplex PCR; TCRdb's copy has only in-frame clones and leaves some out. The profile shows approximately 97,000 clones, around 96% of them singletons. The sample taken for sequencing was PBMCs. The receptors derive from a human donor with pancreatic ductal adenocarcinoma. CDR3s include the opening cysteine and the closing phenylalanine or tryptophan. Each record gives: CDR3 protein, CDR3 DNA, D gene, clone size, J gene, CDR3 length, V gene. The D gene is left open where the match is weak. Rows may omit the clone size; those that give it use once, few, many or a size class.

CASSKPLALEQYF	TGTGCCAGCTCGAAGCCGCTAGCTCTCGAGCAGTACTTC	-	-	TRBJ2-7	13	TRBV27
CASSSSTRGYSYEQYF	TGTGCCAGCAGCTCCTCGACTAGGGGCTACTCCTACGAGCAGTACTTC	-	-	TRBJ2-7	16	TRBV13
CASSSSGSNTQYF	TGTGCCAGCAGTTCTAGCGGGAGTAATACGCAGTATTTT	TRBD2	-	TRBJ2-3	13	TRBV28
CAGSRVSGELFF	TGTGCCGGCTCGCGGGTGTCCGGGGAGCTGTTTTTT	-	-	TRBJ2-2	12	TRBV6-6
CASSRGESGSTDTQYF	TGCGCCAGCAGCCGAGGAGAGTCGGGAAGCACAGATACGCAGTATTTT	-	-	TRBJ2-3	16	TRBV5-1
CASSSTGTGYQPQHF	TGTGCCAGCAGCTCCACCGGGACAGGGTATCAGCCCCAGCATTTT	TRBD1	-	TRBJ1-5	15	TRBV7-2
CASSFRLAGVHEQYF	TGTGCCAGCAGCTTTCGACTAGCGGGAGTACACGAGCAGTACTTC	TRBD2	once	TRBJ2-7	15	TRBV4-2
CSVDLARDEQFF	TGCAGCGTTGATCTAGCGCGGGATGAGCAGTTCTTC	-	-	TRBJ2-1	12	TRBV29-1
CASSLSGATYEQYF	TGTGCCAGCAGTTTATCAGGGGCAACCTACGAGCAGTACTTC	-	few	TRBJ2-7	14	TRBV28
CASSSQYNEQFF	TGTGCCAGCAGTTCCCAATACAATGAGCAGTTCTTC	-	-	TRBJ2-1	12	TRBV6-5
CASSLAPQGNYGYTF	TGTGCCAGCAGCTTAGCCCCACAGGGGAACTATGGCTACACCTTC	TRBD1	-	TRBJ1-2	15	TRBV7-2
CASNFHGGAAQHF	TGTGCCAGCAACTTCCACGGGGGAGCGGCCCAGCATTTT	-	-	TRBJ1-5	13	TRBV6-1
CASSGTSGRVLEQYF	TGTGCCAGCAGCGGTACTAGCGGGAGGGTTTTAGAGCAGTACTTC	TRBD2	-	TRBJ2-7	15	TRBV11-2
CSVSGLNEKLFF	TGCAGCGTTTCAGGGCTTAATGAAAAACTGTTTTTT	-	once	TRBJ1-4	12	TRBV29-1
CATSRDGTSTDTQYF	TGTGCCACCAGCAGAGATGGGACTAGCACAGATACGCAGTATTTT	-	-	TRBJ2-3	15	TRBV15
CATSGERPGLEETQYF	TGTGCCACCAGCGGGGAGAGGCCGGGACTGGAAGAGACCCAGTACTTC	-	-	TRBJ2-5	16	TRBV15
CASSSRPSQALSYNEQFF	TGTGCCAGCAGCAGTCGGCCTTCCCAGGCCCTTTCCTACAATGAGCAGTTCTTC	-	-	TRBJ2-1	18	TRBV11-3
CASSDLAGRTKQYF	TGTGCCAGCAGTGATCTAGCGGGAAGGACAAAGCAGTACTTC	TRBD2	-	TRBJ2-7	14	TRBV2
CASSFGVLGGAQETQYF	TGCGCCAGCAGCTTTGGTGTTCTGGGTGGGGCCCAAGAGACCCAGTACTTC	-	once	TRBJ2-5	17	TRBV5-1
CASRLGRPSQYF	TGTGCCAGCAGACTAGGCCGTCCCTCGCAGTATTTT	-	-	TRBJ2-3	12	TRBV6-4
CASSFGQGGTEAFF	TGTGCCAGCAGCTTTGGACAGGGTGGAACTGAAGCTTTCTTT	TRBD1	-	TRBJ1-1	14	TRBV7-2
CASRLPGQYNQPQHF	TGTGCAAGTCGCTTACCGGGACAGTACAATCAGCCCCAGCATTTT	-	-	TRBJ1-5	15	TRBV12-2
CASSFSPQEPGANVLTF	TGCGCCAGCAGCTTCTCTCCCCAGGAACCGGGGGCCAACGTCCTGACTTTC	-	-	TRBJ2-6	17	TRBV5-1
CAWSKRSSGRDTQYF	TGTGCCTGGAGTAAACGATCTAGCGGGAGAGATACGCAGTATTTT	TRBD2	-	TRBJ2-3	15	TRBV30
CANGGTSGSYEQYF	TGTGCCAACGGGGGGACTAGCGGTTCCTACGAGCAGTACTTC	TRBD2	-	TRBJ2-7	14	TRBV27
CASRPMEGPDAVLTF	TGCGCCAGCAGACCTATGGAGGGTCCCGATGCCGTCCTGACTTTC	-	-	TRBJ2-6	15	TRBV4-1
CASSLGTSGRGEQFF	TGCGCCAGCAGCTTGGGGACTAGCGGGAGAGGGGAGCAGTTCTTC	TRBD2	-	TRBJ2-1	15	TRBV5-1
CSGTDRVGEKLFF	TGCAGCGGGACGGACAGGGTGGGTGAAAAACTGTTTTTT	TRBD1	-	TRBJ1-4	13	TRBV29-1
CASSSQGEGKLFF	TGTGCCAGCAGCTCACAGGGTGAGGGAAAACTGTTTTTT	-	-	TRBJ1-4	13	TRBV7-6
CATSRGQGTDTQYF	TGTGCCACCAGCAGGGGACAGGGGACAGATACGCAGTATTTT	TRBD1	-	TRBJ2-3	14	TRBV15
CASRRGSGSYEQYF	TGTGCCAGCAGGCGGGGCTCAGGTTCCTACGAGCAGTACTTC	-	-	TRBJ2-7	14	TRBV6-1
CASSFIANTGELFF	TGTGCCAGCAGTTTTATCGCGAACACCGGGGAGCTGTTTTTT	-	-	TRBJ2-2	14	TRBV28
CASSLGYREETQYF	TGTGCCAGCAGCTTAGGCTACAGGGAGGAGACCCAGTACTTC	-	-	TRBJ2-5	14	TRBV7-9
CASSEQGVPTDTQYF	TGTGCCAGCAGTGAACAGGGGGTGCCCACAGATACGCAGTATTTT	TRBD1	-	TRBJ2-3	15	TRBV6-1
CASRVTDSTYEQYF	TGTGCCAGCAGGGTGACAGACTCAACCTACGAGCAGTACTTC	-	-	TRBJ2-7	14	TRBV2
CASSEVYEQYF	TGTGCCAGCAGTGAGGTCTACGAGCAGTACTTC	-	-	TRBJ2-7	11	TRBV28
CASNLRGAGETQYF	TGTGCCAGCAACCTACGGGGGGCCGGTGAGACCCAGTACTTC	-	-	TRBJ2-5	14	TRBV28
CASSLEVHGAGTVETQYF	TGTGCCAGCAGCTTAGAGGTCCATGGAGCGGGAACTGTAGAGACCCAGTACTTC	TRBD2	-	TRBJ2-5	18	TRBV13
CAWTPLLGGDEQFF	TGTGCCTGGACCCCTCTGCTGGGAGGCGATGAGCAGTTCTTC	-	-	TRBJ2-1	14	TRBV30
CASSQQGLEAFF	TGTGCCAGCAGCCAACAGGGTCTGGAAGCTTTCTTT	-	-	TRBJ1-1	12	TRBV7-2
CASRTGGDTQYF	TGTGCCAGCAGGACGGGGGGGGATACGCAGTATTTT	TRBD2	-	TRBJ2-3	12	TRBV11-1
CAIAGTYNEQFF	TGTGCCATAGCGGGTACCTACAATGAGCAGTTCTTC	TRBD2	-	TRBJ2-1	12	TRBV28
CASSQERASSYNEQFF	TGCGCCAGCAGCCAAGAGCGAGCGTCATCCTACAATGAGCAGTTCTTC	-	-	TRBJ2-1	16	TRBV4-3
CAISRSSYEQYF	TGTGCCATCAGTCGGAGCTCCTACGAGCAGTACTTC	-	-	TRBJ2-7	12	TRBV10-3
CASSLGTLQAVYNEQFF	TGCGCCAGCAGCCTCGGGACACTCCAAGCGGTTTACAATGAGCAGTTCTTC	-	-	TRBJ2-1	17	TRBV5-1